Reported below is one T cell receptor (beta chain). It lacks a known antigen. No base quality information exists; no much larger clone differs at one position. The data originate from a study of blood T cell repertoires in COVID-19 (dated by TCRdb to 2018 to 2020). Concerning the study at large: Samples from collaborators originated in the United States, Italy and Spain and spanned both the acute and convalescent phases of COVID-19. The sample metadata nearly always contained a de-identified subject ID, COVID-19 status, age in years and sex. The repertoires were released in a freely available public database intended as a resource for research on the immune response to SARS-CoV-2. Samples were obtained from the ongoing ImmuneRACE study (first 160 participants) and from 1,254 subjects provided by 6 global collaborators. Where available, HLA class I and class II types were obtained from metadata supplied by the sample provider rather than from assay-based typing. The prospective study material was composed of cDNA or gDNA derived from T cells, B-cell-depleted T cells, or PBMCs. The dataset comprised deeply sampled blood TCRbeta repertoires from subjects exposed to, actively infected with, or recovered from COVID-19. What the authors observed across the whole study: The quantity of clinical and demographic metadata differed by source and by participant and was supplied without curation.

Whole blood was collected in K2EDTA tubes by collaborating institutions according to the institutions' own protocols. For TCRbeta analysis, collaborators shipped samples in one of three forms: frozen whole blood, isolated PBMCs, or DNA extracted from either of those sample types. The immunoSEQ Assay, a bias-controlled multiplex PCR, was used to amplify TCRbeta CDR3 regions from genomic DNA. In the paper's pipeline: Nucleated cell counts per sample were estimated from amplification of reference gene primers within the assay. To quantify the absolute abundance of each unique TCRbeta CDR3 rearrangement, sequence reads were collapsed and filtered. For each sample, productive Simpson clonality was calculated as the square root of Simpson's diversity index across productive rearrangements. The immuneACCESS repertoire file appears here via TCRdb, limited to in-frame rearrangements. These files lack a portion of the clones; in checked studies, under half of the deficit traces to unresolved V genes, and the cause of the others is not known. The DNA was the basis for D and trimming; V, J and clone size are from that table. The sample table lists hundreds of thousands of clones, around 89% of them with a count of one. Together, the top ten hold 0.2% to 0.3% of the sample.

Germline trimming amounts to 4 bases on V and 2 bases on J, with 5 as the count of junction bases outside the gene matches. CDR1 and CDR2 are read off the germline V gene (reference sequence) as SGHNT and YYREEE. The CDR3, from cysteine to phenylalanine, totals 15 residues. CDR3 DNA is the only sequence kept; it has 45 bases, read in frame from the first base. Input material: peripheral blood. This receptor was obtained from a woman aged 18-29 years with acute or convalescent COVID-19. The chain is made from TRBV5-4 and TRBJ2-1; the central 8 bases match TRBD1. The CDR3 region: CASSPRQGPYNEQFF. The sequenced DNA: TGTGCCAGCAGCCCTCGACAGGGGCCCTACAATGAGCAGTTCTTC.